The entry below describes one TCR beta chain. Its specific antigen is unknown. No base quality information exists; no much larger clone differs at one position. This entry comes from a study of blood T cell repertoires in COVID-19 (dated by TCRdb to 2020 to 2022). A note on the overall study: Collaborator samples came from the United States, Italy and Spain and covered acute and convalescent phases of COVID-19. Subjects who had been exposed to COVID-19, were actively infected with it, or had recovered from it provided the deeply sampled blood TCRbeta repertoires that made up the dataset. Samples were obtained from the ongoing ImmuneRACE study (first 160 participants) and from over 1,000 subjects provided by 6 global collaborators. HLA class I and class II types, where available, came from metadata supplied by the sample provider rather than from assay-based typing. The material from the prospective study consisted of cDNA or gDNA derived from T cells, B-cell-depleted T cells, or PBMCs. The repertoires were released in a freely available public database meant as a resource for research on the immune response to SARS-CoV-2. The sample metadata nearly always contained a de-identified subject ID, COVID-19 status, age in years and sex.

What the study reported, not specific to this receptor: How much clinical and demographic metadata was included differed by source and by participant, and the metadata was provided uncurated.

Each collaborating institution followed its own protocols to collect whole blood in K2EDTA tubes. For TCRbeta analysis, collaborator samples were shipped as frozen whole blood, as isolated PBMCs, or as DNA extracted from either sample type. From the cysteine up to the phenylalanine, the CDR3 has a length of 13 residues. This entry keeps only the CDR3 DNA: 39 bases, framed from base 1. The germline V gene yields SQVTM for CDR1 and ANQGSEA for CDR2. The germline V end is reduced by 7 bases and the J end by 4 bases; junction bases left unmatched: 5. TCRbeta CDR3 regions were amplified from genomic DNA by means of the immunoSEQ Assay, a bias-controlled multiplex PCR. In the paper's pipeline: The number of nucleated cells in each sample was estimated from the amplification of reference gene primers within the assay. Sequence reads were collapsed and filtered to measure the absolute abundance of every unique TCRbeta CDR3 rearrangement. For each sample, productive Simpson clonality was calculated by taking the square root of Simpson's diversity index across productive rearrangements. TCRdb retrieved this table from immuneACCESS and kept in-frame rearrangements only. Not all clones are present; in checked studies, unresolved V genes account for under half, and no reason is known for the remainder. That table supplies the V and J calls and clone size; D and trimming were determined from the DNA. This sample lists some 99,000 clones; about 90% were detected once. The ten largest make up 0.95% to 1.3% of the sample.

The sample consisted of peripheral blood. The receptor chain draws on TRBV29-1 and TRBJ1-5, and TRBD1 aligns with 9 junction nucleotides. The clonotype was recovered from a human donor in a cohort sampled during active COVID-19. The DNA is TGCAGCGCCGGACAGGGGATAAATCAGCCCCAGCATTTT. Its protein reads: CSAGQGINQPQHF.